This passage covers 10 T cell receptor beta chains from one sample sequenced in a study of untreated major depressive disorder. Libraries were prepared by immunoSEQ multiplex PCR; TCRdb keeps only in-frame clonotypes and omits some of them. The data contain tens of thousands of clones, over 85% of them singletons. Sequenced material: CD4+ T cells from PBMCs. These TCRs come from a man aged 25-45 years in good health.

The chain uses TRBV5-6 and TRBJ2-7; 10 nucleotides line up with TRBD1. The CDR3 has 16 residues. J lost 4 bases, V lost 2 bases, and 9 bases had no gene match. Germline CDR1 reads SGHDT; CDR2 reads YYEEEE. The CDR3 sequence: CASSFPSGQGLYEQYF. The CDR3 DNA reads as TGTGCCAGCAGCTTTCCGTCGGGACAGGGGTTATACGAGCAGTACTTC.

This clone appeared a single time. The chain combines TRBV5-1 with TRBJ1-2; 11 nucleotides align to TRBD1. Germline assignment: CDR1 SGHRS and CDR2 YFSETQ. The V and J ends lost 4 bases and 7 bases, in that order; junction bases with no gene match: 3. The CDR3 sequence is 13 residues long. The CDR3 spells CASSPGQGAGYTF. As DNA, the CDR3 is TGCGCCAGCAGCCCCGGACAGGGGGCTGGCTACACCTTC.

This clone showed up just once. The rearrangement joins TRBV4-2 to TRBJ2-5; D possibly corresponds to TRBD1 (6 bases). Germline V gives CDR1 LGHNA, CDR2 YNFKEQ. The ends were cut back, 0 bases at V and 5 bases at J, with 16 bases in the middle. The length of the CDR3 is 16 residues. The CDR3 DNA reads as TGTGCCAGCAGCCAAGATAGGGTGGGGGCCCGGGAGACCCAGTACTTC. It encodes CASSQDRVGARETQYF.

This clone has just one count. The rearrangement joins TRBV5-1 to TRBJ1-1; 8 nucleotides align to TRBD1. Trimming removed 4 bases from V and 11 bases from J; junction bases left unmatched: 10. Germline CDR1 reads SGHRS; CDR2 reads YFSETQ. This CDR3 region has 13 residues. CDR3 bases: TGCGCCAGCAGCCCTGGGACAGGCTGGGGGGCTTTCTTT. Its translation is CASSPGTGWGAFF.

This chain joins TRBV6-5 and TRBJ1-5, with D unresolved. Germline CDR1 is MNHEY and CDR2 is SVGAGI. The CDR3 contains 13 residues. V lost 6 bases, J lost 0 bases, and 6 bases lay in between. CDR3 DNA: TGTGCCAGCAGGATCTATAGCAATCAGCCCCAGCATTTT. This translates into CASRIYSNQPQHF.

J is TRBJ1-1 and V is TRBV18; D remains unclear. Trimming stripped 4 bases from V and 3 bases from J, with 18 bases between. The CDR3 spans 16 residues. Looked up from germline, CDR1 is KGHSH and CDR2 is LQKENI. CDR3: CASSLSSVGMDTEAFF. The CDR3 DNA follows: TGTGCCAGCTCACTATCTAGTGTGGGGATGGACACTGAAGCTTTCTTT.

The chain joins TRBV2 to TRBJ2-1; D unresolved. This CDR3 spans 14 amino acids. Trimming stripped 6 bases from V and 0 bases from J, with 9 bases between. Germline assignment: CDR1 SNHLY and CDR2 FYNNEI. CDR3 sequence: CASRTDISYNEQFF. The CDR3 DNA sequence: TGTGCCAGCAGAACCGACATCTCCTACAATGAGCAGTTCTTC.

This clone showed up just once. This chain uses TRBV5-1 with TRBJ2-7, with 9 bases that match TRBD2. The V segment lost 4 bases and the J segment 3 bases; nucleotides outside the gene matches: 8. Germline V gene lookup returns CDR1 SGHRS and CDR2 YFSETQ. This CDR3 spans 15 amino acids. CDR3 sequence (DNA): TGCGCCAGCAGCGGGGGAACTAGCGGGTTCTACGAGCAGTACTTC. This sequence encodes CASSGGTSGFYEQYF.

This chain links TRBV6-1 with TRBJ2-7, with D perhaps being TRBD1 or TRBD2 (5 bases each). V lost 4 bases to trimming and J lost 0 bases, with 10 bases between them. Germline CDR1 reads MNHNS; CDR2 reads SASEGT. The CDR3 consists of 14 residues. CDR3 DNA sequence: TGTGCCAGCAGTGGGGGACGGTCCTCCTACGAGCAGTACTTC. Translated: CASSGGRSSYEQYF.

This chain uses TRBV15 with TRBJ1-5, with a possible D match to TRBD1 (5 bases). V lost 2 bases, J lost 7 bases, and 12 bases lay in between. Germline loops: CDR1 LNHNV, CDR2 YYDKDF (reference sequence). The CDR3 is 14 residues long. The CDR3 DNA sequence: TGTGCCACCAGCAGACCAGGGTCGGGGCAGCCCCAGCATTTT. This sequence encodes CATSRPGSGQPQHF. The variable domain in full, with the rest retrieved from reference TRBV15 and TRBJ1-5, is DAMVIQNPRYQVTQFGKPVTLSCSQTLNHNVMYWYQQKSSQAPKLLFHYYDKDFNNEADTPDNFQSRRPNTSFCFLDIRSPGLGDTAMYLCATSRPGSGQPQHFGDGTRLSIL.